The 16 T cell receptor beta chains in this list originate from one sample, sequenced in a study of control samples from healthy donors and cancer patients. Assay: immunoSEQ multiplex PCR; the TCRdb copy retains only in-frame clones and omits some. The sample contains 150,000 or so clones, approximately 94% of which appear only once. The sample was blood. These receptors originate from a woman aged 40 to 55 in good health.

V gene TRBV19 combines with J gene TRBJ1-5, with D maybe TRBD1 (5 bases). This CDR3 is built from 13 residues. Germline-derived CDR1 and CDR2 are LNHDA and SQIVND (reference sequence). The V and J ends lost 3 bases and 5 bases respectively, with 8 bases between them. The CDR3 DNA is TGTGCCAGTAGTATGGGGGGGGATCAGCCCCAGCATTTT. Amino acids: CASSMGGDQPQHF.

V usage is TRBV2 and J usage is TRBJ1-4; D possibly corresponds to TRBD1 (5 bases). With 6 bases removed from V and 5 bases from J, the gap between germline ends came to 16 bases. The CDR3 is 15 amino acids. CDR1 is SNHLY, CDR2 FYNNEI, per germline. CDR3 residues: CASRLPGLGNEKLFF. CDR3 nucleotides: TGTGCCAGCAGACTCCCGGGACTGGGAAATGAAAAACTGTTTTTT.

The chain is built from TRBV19 and TRBJ1-3; D gene unclear. The CDR3 totals 12 residues. Germline V CDR1 and CDR2: LNHDA, SQIVND (reference sequence). V lost 3 bases to trimming and J lost 2 bases, with 2 bases between them. The CDR3 reads CASSIPGNTIYF. The CDR3 DNA reads as TGTGCCAGTAGTATTCCTGGAAACACCATATATTTT.

This clone appeared once. The rearrangement uses TRBV6-6 and TRBJ1-1, with no clear D. V gave up 6 bases and J gave up 0 bases, with 8 bases separating them. The germline V gene has CDR1 MNHNY and CDR2 SVGAGI (reference sequence). The CDR3 runs 13 residues. The CDR3 region has the DNA TGTGCCAGCAGCAACTTATTGAACACTGAAGCTTTCTTT. This sequence encodes CASSNLLNTEAFF.

The CDR3 here is CVSGRAEVEQFF. As DNA, the CDR3 is TGTGTTAGCGGGAGGGCCGAAGTTGAGCAGTTCTTC. The chain carries TRBV6-5 and TRBJ2-1, with TRBD2 matching over 11 bases. There are 12 residues in the CDR3. Looked up from germline, CDR1 is MNHEY and CDR2 is SVGAGI.

The rearrangement uses TRBV3-1 (or the pseudogene TRBV3-2) and TRBJ1-2, with D tentatively TRBD1 (5 bases). The CDR3 is made up of 16 amino acids. From germline, CDR1 is LGHDT and CDR2 YNNKEL (reference sequence). V shed 0 bases and J shed 4 bases, with 15 bases lying between them. In nucleotides, the CDR3 is TGTGCCAGCAGCCAAGACCCCTCCGGGGACGGCTATGGCTACACCTTC. Its translation: CASSQDPSGDGYGYTF.

The chain is built from TRBV10-3 and TRBJ2-2; tentative D call: TRBD1 (5 bases). CDR3 length: 15 amino acids. V was clipped by 4 bases and J by 0 bases, with 9 bases between them. Germline values: CDR1 ENHRY, CDR2 SYGVKD. Here the CDR3 reads CAISATATNTGELFF. The CDR3 DNA is TGTGCCATCAGTGCGACAGCTACGAACACCGGGGAGCTGTTTTTT.

The gene calls are TRBV7-6 and TRBJ1-4, with 9 bases matching TRBD1. CDR3 size: 12 residues. CDR1 SGHVS and CDR2 FNYEAQ come from the germline V gene. Unmatched junction bases numbered 3, after V lost 9 bases and J lost 7 bases. CDR3 bases: TGTGCCAGACAGGGGGCGTGTGAAAAACTGTTTTTT. Translated, it gives CARQGACEKLFF. Filled out from reference TRBV7-6 and TRBJ1-4, the complete variable domain reads GAGVSQSPRYKVTKRGQDVALRCDPISGHVSLYWYRQALGQGPEFLTYFNYEAQQDKSGLPNDRFSAERPEGSISTLTIQRTEQRDSAMYRCARQGACEKLFFGSGTQLSVL.

The chain joins TRBV18 to TRBJ1-5, with 8 nucleotides matching TRBD1. The CDR3 consists of 13 residues. The trim removed 2 bases at V and 6 bases at J, leaving 0 bases unmatched. Germline CDR1 reads KGHSH; CDR2 reads LQKENI. CDR3 DNA sequence: TGTGCCAGCTCACCAACAGGGGGTCAGCCCCAGCATTTT. This gives the protein CASSPTGGQPQHF.

This clone has a single count. The chain is built from TRBV4-3 and TRBJ2-1; D uncertain. Trimming removed 0 bases at V and 7 bases at J, with 10 bases between. This CDR3 is 14 amino acids long. Looked up from germline, CDR1 is LGHNA and CDR2 is YSLEER. CDR3 nucleotides: TGCGCCAGCAGCCAAGAAGAGGATCGAAATGAGCAGTTCTTC. Protein product: CASSQEEDRNEQFF.

The chain uses TRBV24-1 and TRBJ1-2; a weak D match, TRBD1 (5 bases). The ends were cut back, 4 bases at V and 5 bases at J, with 10 bases in the middle. The CDR3 length is 13 residues. Germline V lookup: CDR1 KGHDR, CDR2 SFDVKD. The CDR3 sequence: CATSEGGRYGYTF. The CDR3 DNA reads TGTGCCACCAGTGAGGGGGGTCGGTATGGCTACACCTTC.

The chain is built from TRBV6-2 or TRBV6-3 and TRBJ2-5, with unresolved D. Per the germline V gene, CDR1 is MNHEY and CDR2 is SVGEGT. Trimming left V 0 bases short and J 4 bases short, with 3 bases between. CDR3 length: 12 amino acids. Here the CDR3 reads CASSYSTETQYF. Here the CDR3 DNA reads TGTGCCAGCAGTTACTCGACAGAGACCCAGTACTTC.

This clone appeared a single time. CDR3 in amino acids: CASSFSNYGYTF. CDR3 nucleotide sequence: TGTGCCAGCAGCTTTTCAAACTATGGCTACACCTTC. The rearrangement uses TRBV7-9 and TRBJ1-2; no definite D call. Trimming took 3 bases from V and 2 from J, leaving 4 bases between them. The CDR3 has 12 amino acids. Germline CDR1 SEHNR, CDR2 FQNEAQ (reference sequence).

V gene TRBV15 combines with J gene TRBJ1-2; D is uncertain. V was clipped by 3 bases and J by 8 bases, with 10 bases between them. This CDR3 is built from 12 residues. CDR1 and CDR2 (germline): LNHNV, YYDKDF (reference sequence). CDR3 in amino acids: CATSRDGLGYTF. The CDR3 DNA sequence: TGTGCCACCAGCAGGGATGGGCTCGGCTACACCTTC. Looking up the rest from reference TRBV15 and TRBJ1-2 gives the full variable domain: DAMVIQNPRYQVTQFGKPVTLSCSQTLNHNVMYWYQQKSSQAPKLLFHYYDKDFNNEADTPDNFQSRRPNTSFCFLDIRSPGLGDTAMYLCATSRDGLGYTFGSGTRLTVV.

The table lists this clone with a count of one. The chain has TRBV30 and TRBJ1-5; D is unresolved. With 2 bases removed from V and 2 bases from J, the gap between germline ends came to 10 bases. CDR3 length: 14 residues. The V gene's germline CDR1 is GTSNPN and CDR2 SVGIG (reference sequence). The DNA for the CDR3 is TGTGCCTGGAGTCCGAATACGGGCAATCAGCCCCAGCATTTT. Protein: CAWSPNTGNQPQHF.

This clone has a single count. This rearrangement joins TRBV28 to TRBJ2-7; unclear D gene. This CDR3 spans 12 amino acids. Germline CDR1 and CDR2: MDHEN and SYDVKM. V was pared by 7 bases and J by 7 bases, with 14 bases between. The CDR3 DNA reads as TGTGCCAGCAAGAGCCTCGCAGGAGAGCAGTACTTC. This encodes CASKSLAGEQYF.